Below, one TCR beta chain is given with its context. The sample comes from a study of blood T cell repertoires in COVID-19. Profiling relied on immunoSEQ multiplex PCR, and the TCRdb table lists in-frame clones only, not all of them. There are tens of thousands of clones in the sample; 85% occur only once, and 14% lies in the top ten. CDR1 is LNHDA and CDR2 is SQIVND in the germline V gene (reference sequence). Trimming removed 4 bases from V and 0 bases from J; junction bases left unmatched: 11. This CDR3 region has 19 residues. The receptor was isolated from a human donor with acute or convalescent COVID-19. The donor label of this sample is uncertain. Sequencing used peripheral blood. This chain joins TRBV19 and TRBJ1-5, with 11 bases identical to TRBD1. CDR3 protein: CASSTLPGQGDPSNQPQHF. CDR3 DNA: TGTGCCAGTAGTACTCTTCCGGGACAGGGGGACCCTAGCAATCAGCCCCAGCATTTT.